Following are 32 T cell receptor beta chains from one sample sequenced in a study of shared clonotypes between healthy human individuals. Produced via immunoSEQ multiplex PCR; TCRdb's table is partial and in-frame only. The sample contains some 200,000 clones, under 80% of which appear only once. Sample: memory CD4+ T cells sorted from blood. Subset: CD45RA-negative fraction. The receptors were gathered from a man aged 25 to 45 in good health.

The V gene is TRBV19, the J gene TRBJ2-1; 13 nucleotides match TRBD2. This CDR3 comprises 16 residues. Germline CDR1 is LNHDA and CDR2 is SQIVND (reference sequence). Trimming cost V 6 bases and J 7 bases; bases outside gene matches: 9. The CDR3 region is CASRPPGLAGLNEQFF. Written as DNA, the CDR3 is TGTGCCAGTAGACCCCCGGGACTAGCGGGACTAAATGAGCAGTTCTTC.

The chain joins TRBV4-3 to TRBJ2-1; TRBD2 agrees at 9 bases. The CDR3 extends over 14 amino acids. Germline V gene sequence: CDR1 LGHNA, CDR2 YSLEER. V shed 1 base, J shed 8 bases, and the junction held 3 bases outside the gene matches. The CDR3 DNA sequence: TGCGCCAGCAGCCAAGGGTTAGCGGGAGATGAGCAGTTCTTC. Translating gives CASSQGLAGDEQFF.

J is TRBJ1-1 and V is TRBV27, with TRBD1 matching over 7 bases. Germline CDR1 reads MNHEY; CDR2 reads SMNVEV (reference sequence). Trimming cost V 2 bases and J 4 bases; bases outside gene matches: 7. The CDR3 has 15 residues. The CDR3 sequence is CASSLTTGVRTEAFF. Written as DNA, the CDR3 is TGTGCCAGCAGTTTAACCACAGGGGTTCGCACTGAAGCTTTCTTT.

The V and J genes are TRBV9 and TRBJ2-1; 8 bases map to TRBD2. CDR1 and CDR2 (germline): SGDLS, YYNGEE. With 3 bases clipped from V and 0 bases from J, the junction kept 2 bases outside the gene matches. CDR3 length: 15 amino acids. CDR3 nucleotide sequence: TGTGCCAGCAGCGGTAGCGGGATCTCCTACAATGAGCAGTTCTTC. It translates to CASSGSGISYNEQFF.

The rearrangement joins TRBV5-6 to TRBJ2-7; D is unresolved. Per the germline V gene, CDR1 is SGHDT and CDR2 is YYEEEE. V was pared by 0 bases and J by 0 bases, with 10 bases between. This CDR3 has 15 amino acids. CDR3 sequence reads: CASSLVLISSYEQYF. The CDR3 bases are TGTGCCAGCAGCTTGGTTCTCATCTCCTCCTACGAGCAGTACTTC.

V and J are TRBV28 and TRBJ1-1; D is uncertain. CDR1 MDHEN and CDR2 SYDVKM come from the germline V gene. Trimming pared 3 bases from V and 8 bases from J, leaving 10 bases between. This CDR3 comprises 12 residues. The CDR3: CASSLSFLEAFF. As DNA, the CDR3 is TGTGCCAGCAGTTTGTCGTTTCTAGAAGCTTTCTTT.

This clone was picked up a small number of times. This chain uses TRBV6-6 with TRBJ2-7; D is ambiguous. Germline lookup yields CDR1 MNHNY and CDR2 SVGAGI (reference sequence). V lost 5 bases and J lost 0, with 5 bases in between. The CDR3 totals 12 residues. CDR3 bases: TGTGCCAGCAGTGGGGTCTCCTACGAGCAGTACTTC. Amino acids: CASSGVSYEQYF.

V gene TRBV11-3 combines with J gene TRBJ1-1; 8 nucleotides line up with TRBD1. The CDR3 is made up of 12 amino acids. V was clipped by 5 bases and J by 4 bases; unmatched bases: 0. Per the germline V gene, CDR1 is SGHNT and CDR2 is YENEEA. CDR3 residues: CASSGQGTEAFF. The CDR3 bases are TGTGCCAGCAGCGGACAGGGCACTGAAGCTTTCTTT.

In this sample, this clone turned up once. The chain uses TRBV4-1 and TRBJ2-2; TRBD2 aligns across 10 bases. J gave up 7 bases and V 6 bases, and 20 bases lay outside the gene matches. In germline, CDR1 is MGHRA, CDR2 YSYEKL. The CDR3 sequence is 19 residues long. CDR3 sequence: CASSPPPVTAGGQDGELFF. In DNA, the CDR3 is TGCGCCAGCAGTCCACCCCCTGTGACAGCGGGAGGGCAAGACGGGGAGCTGTTTTTT.

CDR3 protein: CSVSLGVSGNTIYF. The DNA of the CDR3 is TGCAGCGTGTCATTGGGGGTCTCTGGAAACACCATATATTTT. The chain uses TRBV29-1 and TRBJ1-3, with D perhaps matching TRBD1 (5 bases). With 6 bases removed from V and 0 bases from J, the gap between germline ends came to 12 bases. Germline CDR1 SQVTM, CDR2 ANQGSEA. The CDR3 covers 14 residues.

The chain is built from TRBV27 and TRBJ1-2; D is unresolved. V lost 0 bases, J lost 4 bases, and 12 bases lay in between. CDR1 is MNHEY, CDR2 SMNVEV, per germline (reference sequence). The CDR3 has 15 residues. In nucleotides, the CDR3 is TGTGCCAGCAGTTTATCGACAAATCGGGTCTATGGCTACACCTTC. This sequence encodes CASSLSTNRVYGYTF.

The chain joins TRBV19 to TRBJ2-2; 11 bases align to TRBD2. The CDR3 totals 19 residues. Germline trimming cut 3 bases from V and 0 bases from J; bases unmatched to any gene: 9. Germline V gives CDR1 LNHDA, CDR2 SQIVND (reference sequence). This chain's CDR3 is CASSMESTSGITNTGELFF. The CDR3 DNA sequence: TGTGCCAGTAGTATGGAATCGACTAGCGGGATTACGAACACCGGGGAGCTGTTTTTT.

The chain recombines TRBV5-3 with TRBJ2-5; 7 bases agree with TRBD2. TRBV5-3 falls under the ORF class, with uncertain function. After removal of 3 bases from V and 4 bases from J, the junction contained 3 bases not matched to a gene. This CDR3 is 13 amino acids long. CDR3 nucleotides: TGTGCCAGAAGCTGGGAGGGCGGAGAGACCCAGTACTTC. Its translation is CARSWEGGETQYF.

The rearrangement joins TRBV6-1 to TRBJ2-1; 9 bases align to TRBD1. Germline V lookup: CDR1 MNHNS, CDR2 SASEGT. The CDR3 runs to 15 residues. J was trimmed by 8 bases and V by 6 bases; bases with no gene match: 11. The CDR3 is CASRDRDRVSYEQFF. DNA of the CDR3: TGTGCCAGCAGGGACCGGGACAGGGTATCTTATGAGCAGTTCTTC.

This clone was seen a handful of times. The CDR3 coding sequence is TGTGCCAGCAGCCCTCCCCTCTTGCGGGAGGGTCGCGATGAGCAGTTCTTC. It yields the protein CASSPPLLREGRDEQFF. The chain carries TRBV9 and TRBJ2-1; 9 bases align to TRBD2. Trimming cost V 4 bases and J 8 bases; bases outside gene matches: 16. This CDR3 comprises 17 residues. Germline V gives CDR1 SGDLS, CDR2 YYNGEE.

The CDR3 region has the DNA TGTGCCAGCAGTTCGGCGAGTTCGGCTGGAAACACCATATATTTT. It specifies CASSSASSAGNTIYF. V and J are TRBV28 and TRBJ1-3; unclear D gene. V dropped 4 bases and J dropped 2 bases, with 12 bases sitting between them. Germline lookup yields CDR1 MDHEN and CDR2 SYDVKM. CDR3 length: 15 amino acids.

This chain links TRBV29-1 with TRBJ2-1; D is possibly TRBD1 (5 bases). The germline gives CDR1 SQVTM, CDR2 ANQGSEA. Trimming left V 4 bases short and J 4 bases short, with 20 bases between. CDR3 length: 16 residues. CDR3 in amino acids: CSVGYHQDIKYNEQFF. The DNA for the CDR3 is TGCAGCGTTGGGTACCACCAGGACATCAAATACAATGAGCAGTTCTTC.

The chain couples TRBV10-3 to TRBJ2-7, with 8 bases lining up with TRBD2. The germline V gene has CDR1 ENHRY and CDR2 SYGVKD. The trim removed 5 bases at V and 3 bases at J, leaving 6 bases unmatched. The CDR3 runs 14 residues. CDR3 sequence reads: CAISPPGTSYEQYF. The CDR3 bases are TGTGCCATCAGTCCACCGGGGACTAGCTACGAGCAGTACTTC.

This CDR3 is CASGGGSRETQYF. CDR3 nucleotide sequence: TGTGCCAGCGGGGGAGGGTCCCGGGAGACCCAGTACTTC. The chain employs TRBV11-2 and TRBJ2-5; 7 nucleotides line up with TRBD2. V lost 8 bases and J lost 5; bases outside the gene matches: 8. The CDR3 loop spans 13 amino acids. Per germline, CDR1 SGHAT and CDR2 FQNNGV. The entire variable domain, with the rest obtained from reference TRBV11-2 and TRBJ2-5, is as follows: EAGVAQSPRYKIIEKRQSVAFWCNPISGHATLYWYQQILGQGPKLLIQFQNNGVVDDSQLPKDRFSAERLKGVDSTLKIQPAKLEDSAVYLCASGGGSRETQYFGPGTRLLVL.

The chain links TRBV6-1 to TRBJ2-3; perhaps TRBD1 as D (6 bases). CDR3 length equals 15 residues. V was shortened by 1 base and J by 2 bases, with 10 bases between the two germline ends. Germline V gene lookup returns CDR1 MNHNS and CDR2 SASEGT. CDR3 DNA: TGTGCCAGCAGTGAAGGACAGGCCAACACAGATACGCAGTATTTT. It encodes CASSEGQANTDTQYF.

The chain uses TRBV19 and TRBJ2-1; TRBD2 aligns across 13 bases. V was clipped by 4 bases and J by 4 bases; unmatched bases: 4. This CDR3 spans 16 amino acids. Looked up from germline, CDR1 is LNHDA and CDR2 is SQIVND (reference sequence). The CDR3 sequence is CASSTILAGGYNEQFF. The CDR3 DNA follows: TGTGCCAGTAGTACTATACTAGCGGGAGGGTACAATGAGCAGTTCTTC.

This chain uses TRBV7-2 with TRBJ1-2, with 7 bases fitting TRBD1. The V gene's germline CDR1 is SGHTA and CDR2 FQGNSA. V lost 2 bases to trimming and J lost 5 bases; unmatched junction nucleotides: 2. The CDR3 runs 13 residues. The CDR3 protein is CASSLYRGYGYTF. For the CDR3, the DNA is TGTGCCAGCAGCTTATACAGGGGTTATGGCTACACCTTC.

This sequence joins TRBV18 and TRBJ2-1; 15 bases map to TRBD2. CDR1 and CDR2 (germline): KGHSH, LQKENI. CDR3 length: 16 residues. Germline trimming cut 6 bases from V and 9 bases from J; bases unmatched to any gene: 9. CDR3 sequence: CASSDGTSGRSSEQFF. Here the CDR3 DNA reads TGTGCCAGCTCGGACGGGACTAGCGGGAGGAGTAGTGAGCAGTTCTTC.

The CDR3: CARRGSPYGYTF. The CDR3 DNA reads TGTGCCAGAAGGGGGTCTCCTTATGGCTACACCTTC. The rearrangement links TRBV5-3 to TRBJ1-2, with D unresolved. TRBV5-3 is annotated as an ORF whose role is uncertain. The length of the CDR3 is 12 residues. Between the trimmed V and J ends, which lost 5 bases and 5 bases, there was a span of 10 bases.

In its sample, this clone was seen many times. The chain links TRBV5-5 to TRBJ2-7; D perhaps matches TRBD2 (6 bases). The CDR3 covers 14 residues. Per the germline V gene, CDR1 is SGHKS and CDR2 is YYEKEE (reference sequence). Between the trimmed V and J ends, which lost 10 bases and 2 bases, there was a span of 19 bases. The CDR3 DNA reads TGTGCCTCGGGCGGACTTGGGGGGACCTACGAGCAGTACTTC. The encoded protein is CASGGLGGTYEQYF.

DNA of the CDR3: TGTGCCAGCAGCTTGACAGGTCCCTACGAGCAGTACTTC. Translation gives CASSLTGPYEQYF. This sequence joins TRBV5-6 and TRBJ2-7; possibly TRBD1 for D (5 bases). The CDR3 length is 13 residues. CDR1 and CDR2 from the germline V gene are SGHDT and YYEEEE. The V end was cut by 1 base, the J end by 2 bases, with 7 bases between.

This clone was seen a handful of times. The V and J genes are TRBV5-1 and TRBJ1-2; no reliable D call. Per germline, CDR1 SGHRS and CDR2 YFSETQ. Trimming shortened V by 0 bases and J by 6 bases, and 12 bases separated the two germline ends. The CDR3 totals 14 residues. The CDR3: CASSLGQSYDGYTF. CDR3 DNA sequence: TGCGCCAGCAGCTTGGGCCAGTCCTATGATGGCTACACCTTC.

This chain connects TRBV21-1 to TRBJ2-1; the table's D call of TRBD2 was not tested on the DNA. TRBV21-1 corresponds to a pseudogene. The CDR3 runs to 18 residues. CDR3: CASSRGTSGRPSYNEQFF. In DNA form, the CDR3 reads TGTGCCAGCAGCAGAGGGACTAGCGGGAGGCCCTCCTACAATGAGCAGTTCTTC.

The rearrangement uses TRBV5-4 and TRBJ2-1; TRBD1 might be the D (5 bases). Germline V gives CDR1 SGHNT, CDR2 YYREEE (reference sequence). The CDR3 is 13 amino acids. The germline V and J ends were trimmed by 3 bases and 15 bases, with 19 bases remaining between them. CDR3 nucleotide sequence: TGTGCCAGCAGCTCAGGAACGGTCATGGGGCCGTTCTTC. Its protein is CASSSGTVMGPFF. Combining the CDR3 with reference TRBV5-4 and TRBJ2-1 gives the whole variable domain ETGVTQSPTHLIKTRGQQVTLRCSSQSGHNTVSWYQQALGQGPQFIFQYYREEENGRGNFPPRFSGLQFPNYSSELNVNALELDDSALYLCASSSGTVMGPFFGPGTRLTVL.

The chain combines TRBV28 with TRBJ1-1; D perhaps matches TRBD1 (5 bases). Germline lookup yields CDR1 MDHEN and CDR2 SYDVKM. Trimming shortened V by 0 bases and J by 3 bases, and 20 bases separated the two germline ends. The CDR3 has 18 residues. Here the CDR3 DNA reads TGTGCCAGCAGTTTATGGTCCCCAGGGTATGAATCGGACACTGAAGCTTTCTTT. It specifies CASSLWSPGYESDTEAFF.

Note on this clone: The sample contains more than one DNA sequence encoding this CDR3. The chain couples TRBV29-1 to TRBJ2-7, with 15 bases aligning to TRBD2. The CDR3 runs to 16 residues. From germline, CDR1 is SQVTM and CDR2 ANQGSEA. V was clipped by 7 bases and J by 1 base; unmatched bases: 8. CDR3 amino acids: CSAMGLAGGPSYEQYF. Written as DNA, the CDR3 is TGCAGCGCTATGGGACTAGCGGGAGGTCCTTCCTACGAGCAGTACTTC.

J is TRBJ2-3 and V is TRBV10-3, with D unresolved. The CDR3 is made up of 19 amino acids. V gave up 0 bases and J gave up 2 bases, with 21 bases separating them. Germline CDR1 is ENHRY and CDR2 is SYGVKD. CDR3 bases: TGTGCCATCAGTGAGTCCGTGAATGAAAGGGAACAAAACACAGATACGCAGTATTTT. Its protein is CAISESVNEREQNTDTQYF.